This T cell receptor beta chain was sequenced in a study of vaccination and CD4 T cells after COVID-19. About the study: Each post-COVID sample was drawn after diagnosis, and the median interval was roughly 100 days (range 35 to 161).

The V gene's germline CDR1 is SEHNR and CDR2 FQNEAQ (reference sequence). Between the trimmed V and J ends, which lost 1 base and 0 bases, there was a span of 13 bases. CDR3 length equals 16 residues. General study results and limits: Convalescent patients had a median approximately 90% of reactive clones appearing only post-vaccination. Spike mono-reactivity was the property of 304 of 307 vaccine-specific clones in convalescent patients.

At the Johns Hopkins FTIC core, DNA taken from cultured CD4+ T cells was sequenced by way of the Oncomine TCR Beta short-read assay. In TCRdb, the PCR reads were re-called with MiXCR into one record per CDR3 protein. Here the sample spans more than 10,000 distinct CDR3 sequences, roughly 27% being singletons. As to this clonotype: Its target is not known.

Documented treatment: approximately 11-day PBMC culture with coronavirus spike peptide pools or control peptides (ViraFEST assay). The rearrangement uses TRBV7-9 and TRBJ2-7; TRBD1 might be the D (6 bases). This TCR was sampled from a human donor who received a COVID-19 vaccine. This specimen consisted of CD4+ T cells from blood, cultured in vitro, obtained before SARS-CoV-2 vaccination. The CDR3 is CASSLDGQGSSYEQYF. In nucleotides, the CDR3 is TGTGCCAGCAGCTTAGACGGCCAGGGGAGCTCCTACGAGCAGTACTTC.